This TCR beta chain was found in a study of long-term antiretroviral therapy in people with HIV. General study points: Controls had broader CDR3 length ranges than HIV repertoires did. Subsequent to ART, diversity was augmented yet persisted below that of transplant donor controls.

The sample holds one count of this clone. Antigen unknown. V shed 7 bases and J shed 3 bases, with 16 bases lying between them. The CDR3 has 15 amino acids. Germline lookup yields CDR1 MDHEN and CDR2 SYDVKM. HIV-positive participants were all treated in the United States. Survey level was the resolution at which the v3.0 immunoSEQ assay ran. Assay used: immunoSEQ multiplex PCR; TCRdb lists only in-frame clones, some missing. The sample has roughly 17,000 clones, 79% seen once. The sequencing used unsorted PBMCs, collected at the start of antiretroviral therapy. V and J are TRBV28 and TRBJ1-5; D is perhaps TRBD1 (6 bases). The receptor comes from a man aged 30 to 39 with HIV. CDR3 loop: CASKTTGTPNQPQHF. CDR3 coding DNA: TGTGCCAGCAAAACCACTGGGACACCCAATCAGCCCCAGCATTTT.